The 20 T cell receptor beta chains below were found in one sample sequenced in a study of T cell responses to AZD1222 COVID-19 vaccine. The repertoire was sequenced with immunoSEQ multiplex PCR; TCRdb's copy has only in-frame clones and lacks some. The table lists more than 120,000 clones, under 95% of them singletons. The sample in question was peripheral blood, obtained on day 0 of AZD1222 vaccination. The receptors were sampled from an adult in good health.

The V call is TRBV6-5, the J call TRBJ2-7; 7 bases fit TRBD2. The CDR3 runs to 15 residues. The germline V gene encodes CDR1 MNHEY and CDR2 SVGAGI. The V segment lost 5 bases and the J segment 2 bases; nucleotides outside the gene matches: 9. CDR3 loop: CASSRTREGAYEQYF. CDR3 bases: TGTGCCAGCAGTAGAACGAGGGAGGGAGCCTACGAGCAGTACTTC.

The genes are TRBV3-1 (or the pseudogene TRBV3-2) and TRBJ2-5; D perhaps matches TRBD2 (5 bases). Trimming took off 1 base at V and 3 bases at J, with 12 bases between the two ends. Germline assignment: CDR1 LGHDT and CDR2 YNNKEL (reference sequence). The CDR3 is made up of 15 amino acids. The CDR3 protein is CASSQVLSDKETQYF. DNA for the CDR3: TGTGCCAGCAGCCAAGTTCTTAGCGACAAAGAGACCCAGTACTTC.

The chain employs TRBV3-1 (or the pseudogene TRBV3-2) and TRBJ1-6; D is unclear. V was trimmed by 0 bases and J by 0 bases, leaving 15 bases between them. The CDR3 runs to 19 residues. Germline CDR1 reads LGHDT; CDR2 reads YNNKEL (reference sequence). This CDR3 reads CASSQEGSWRFSYNSPLHF. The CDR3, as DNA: TGTGCCAGCAGCCAAGAGGGCAGCTGGAGGTTCTCCTATAATTCACCCCTCCACTTT.

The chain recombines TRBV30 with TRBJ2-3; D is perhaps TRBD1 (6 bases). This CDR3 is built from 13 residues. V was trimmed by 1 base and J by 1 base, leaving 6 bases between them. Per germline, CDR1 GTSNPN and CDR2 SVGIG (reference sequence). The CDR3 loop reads CAWSDRGTDTQYF. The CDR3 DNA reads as TGTGCCTGGAGTGACAGGGGCACAGATACGCAGTATTTT.

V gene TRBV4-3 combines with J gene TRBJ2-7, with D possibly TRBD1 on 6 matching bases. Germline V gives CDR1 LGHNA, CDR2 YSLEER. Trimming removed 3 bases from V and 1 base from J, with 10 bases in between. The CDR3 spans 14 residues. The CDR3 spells CASSQDSHSYEQYF. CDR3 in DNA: TGCGCCAGCAGCCAGGACAGCCATTCCTACGAGCAGTACTTC.

The CDR3, as DNA: TGCGCCAGCACCCTCGCGGGGGGATACAATGAGCAGTTCTTC. It yields the protein CASTLAGGYNEQFF. The rearrangement uses TRBV5-1 and TRBJ2-1, with 8 bases fitting TRBD2. The V gene end was trimmed by 6 bases and the J gene end by 4 bases; junction bases not matched to a gene: 6. Germline V gene data show CDR1 as SGHRS and CDR2 as YFSETQ. The CDR3 extends over 14 amino acids.

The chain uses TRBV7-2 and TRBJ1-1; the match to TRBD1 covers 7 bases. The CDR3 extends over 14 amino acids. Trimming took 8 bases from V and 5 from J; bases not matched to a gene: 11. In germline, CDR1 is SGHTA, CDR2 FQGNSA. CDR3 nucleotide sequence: TGTGCCAGCTCTCCAGGCAGGGGGGGGACTGAAGCTTTCTTT. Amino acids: CASSPGRGGTEAFF. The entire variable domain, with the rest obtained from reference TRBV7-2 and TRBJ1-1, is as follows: GAGVSQSPSNKVTEKGKDVELRCDPISGHTALYWYRQSLGQGLEFLIYFQGNSAPDKSGLPSDRFSAERTGGSVSTLTIQRTQQEDSAVYLCASSPGRGGTEAFFGQGTRLTVV.

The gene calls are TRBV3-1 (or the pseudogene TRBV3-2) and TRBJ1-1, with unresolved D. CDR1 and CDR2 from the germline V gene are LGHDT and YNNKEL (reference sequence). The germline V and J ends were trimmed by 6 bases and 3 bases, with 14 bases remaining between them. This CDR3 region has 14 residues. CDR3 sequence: CASRPAVKDTEAFF. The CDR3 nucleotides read TGTGCCAGCAGGCCGGCCGTCAAGGACACTGAAGCTTTCTTT.

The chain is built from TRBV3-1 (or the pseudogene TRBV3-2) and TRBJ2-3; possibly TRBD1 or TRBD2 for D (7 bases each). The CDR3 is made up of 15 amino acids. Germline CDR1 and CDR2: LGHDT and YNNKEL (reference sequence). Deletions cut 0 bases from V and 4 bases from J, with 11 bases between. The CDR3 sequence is CASSQDAGGADTQYF. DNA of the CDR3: TGTGCCAGCAGCCAAGACGCAGGGGGGGCAGATACGCAGTATTTT.

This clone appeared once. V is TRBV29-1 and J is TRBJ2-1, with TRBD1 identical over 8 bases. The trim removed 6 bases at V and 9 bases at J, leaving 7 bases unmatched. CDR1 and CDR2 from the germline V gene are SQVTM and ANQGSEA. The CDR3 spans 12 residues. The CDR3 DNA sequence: TGCAGCGTCGGACGACAGGGGAGTGAGCAGTTCTTC. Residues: CSVGRQGSEQFF.

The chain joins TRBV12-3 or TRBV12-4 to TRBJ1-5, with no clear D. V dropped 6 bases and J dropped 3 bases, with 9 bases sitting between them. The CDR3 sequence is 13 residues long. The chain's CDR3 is CASSPWLNQPQHF. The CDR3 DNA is TGTGCCAGCAGCCCTTGGCTCAATCAGCCCCAGCATTTT.

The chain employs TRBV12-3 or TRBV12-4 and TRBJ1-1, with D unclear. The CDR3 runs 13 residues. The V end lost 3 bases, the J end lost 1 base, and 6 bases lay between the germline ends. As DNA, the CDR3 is TGTGCCAGCAGTTTCGCCCGGAACACTGAAGCTTTCTTT. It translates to CASSFARNTEAFF.

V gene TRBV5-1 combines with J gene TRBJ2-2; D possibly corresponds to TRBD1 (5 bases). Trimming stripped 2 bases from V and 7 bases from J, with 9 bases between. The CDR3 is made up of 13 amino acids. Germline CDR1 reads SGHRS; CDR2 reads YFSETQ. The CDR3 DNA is TGCGCCAGCAGCTTCGGCAGGGACGGGGAGCTGTTTTTT. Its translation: CASSFGRDGELFF.

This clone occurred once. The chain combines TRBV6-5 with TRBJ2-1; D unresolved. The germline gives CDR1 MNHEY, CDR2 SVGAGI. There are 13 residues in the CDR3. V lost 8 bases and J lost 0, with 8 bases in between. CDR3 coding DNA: TGTGCCAGCGAGCCAGGCTCCTACAATGAGCAGTTCTTC. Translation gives CASEPGSYNEQFF.

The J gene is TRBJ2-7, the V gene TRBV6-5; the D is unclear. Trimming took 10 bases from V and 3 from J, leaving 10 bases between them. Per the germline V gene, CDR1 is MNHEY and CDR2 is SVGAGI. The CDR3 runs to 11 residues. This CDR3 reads CATQDGYEQYF. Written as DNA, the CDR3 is TGTGCCACCCAGGACGGCTACGAGCAGTACTTC.

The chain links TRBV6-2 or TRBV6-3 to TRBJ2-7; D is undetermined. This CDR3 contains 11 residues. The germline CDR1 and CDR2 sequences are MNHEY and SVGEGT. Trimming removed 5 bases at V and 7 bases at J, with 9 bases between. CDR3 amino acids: CASSNRREQYF. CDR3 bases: TGTGCCAGCAGTAACCGGCGGGAGCAGTACTTC.

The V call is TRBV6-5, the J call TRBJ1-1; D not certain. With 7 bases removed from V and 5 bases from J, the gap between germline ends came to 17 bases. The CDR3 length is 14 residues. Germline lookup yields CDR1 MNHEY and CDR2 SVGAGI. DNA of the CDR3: TGTGCCAGCACTCGTGGCAGGCGGGAGACTGAAGCTTTCTTT. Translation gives CASTRGRRETEAFF.

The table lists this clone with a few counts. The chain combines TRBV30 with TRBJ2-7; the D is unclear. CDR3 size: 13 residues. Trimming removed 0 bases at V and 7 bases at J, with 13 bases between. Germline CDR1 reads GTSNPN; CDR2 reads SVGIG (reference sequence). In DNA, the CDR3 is TGTGCCTGGAGTGTACTTGGATTGGGAGAGCAGTACTTC. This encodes CAWSVLGLGEQYF.

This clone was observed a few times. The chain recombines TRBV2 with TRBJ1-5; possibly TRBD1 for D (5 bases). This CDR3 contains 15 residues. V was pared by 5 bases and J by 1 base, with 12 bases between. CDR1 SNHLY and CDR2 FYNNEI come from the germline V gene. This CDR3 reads CASSPTVLSNQPQHF. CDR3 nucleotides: TGTGCCAGCAGTCCGACAGTCTTGAGCAATCAGCCCCAGCATTTT.

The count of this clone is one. Here the CDR3 reads CASSPGTGGSYGYTF. CDR3 nucleotide sequence: TGTGCCAGCAGCCCCGGGACAGGGGGGAGCTATGGCTACACCTTC. V and J are TRBV7-9 and TRBJ1-2, with 11 bases aligning to TRBD1. CDR1 and CDR2 (germline): SEHNR, FQNEAQ (reference sequence). V trimming: 5 bases; J trimming: 4 bases; junction bases outside the gene matches: 6. The length of the CDR3 is 15 residues.